This T cell receptor beta chain appears in the sequencing data of a study of OX40 agonist ivuxolimab in advanced cancers. Study at large: Ivuxolimab, an agonist antibody against OX40 (CD134), was given to patients. At 0.01 to 10 mg/kg, ivuxolimab was administered intravenously to patients every 2 weeks. Each dose-escalation patient presented with hepatocellular carcinoma, melanoma, renal cell or head and neck cancer.

Germline-derived CDR1 and CDR2 are MDHEN and SYDVKM. V lost 8 bases to trimming and J lost 4 bases, with 17 bases between them. The CDR3 totals 15 residues. Repertoires were generated with immunoSEQ multiplex PCR, while TCRdb's copy carries only in-frame clones and drops some. This table has roughly 60,000 clones, approximately 81% appearing once. The chain couples TRBV28 to TRBJ1-4; D perhaps matches TRBD1 (5 bases). The clonotype originates from an adult with an advanced solid tumor such as melanoma, head and neck, liver or kidney cancer. This specimen consisted of CD4+ or CD8+ T cells sorted from blood, obtained in a trial of the OX40 agonist ivuxolimab. The CDR3 is CASRPPGNVNEKLFF. As DNA, the CDR3 is TGTGCCAGCCGACCCCCAGGGAACGTTAATGAAAAACTGTTTTTT. The entire variable domain, with the rest obtained from reference TRBV28 and TRBJ1-4, is as follows: DVKVTQSSRYLVKRTGEKVFLECVQDMDHENMFWYRQDPGLGLRLIYFSYDVKMKEKGDIPEGYSVSREKKERFSLILESASTNQTSMYLCASRPPGNVNEKLFFGSGTQLSVL.